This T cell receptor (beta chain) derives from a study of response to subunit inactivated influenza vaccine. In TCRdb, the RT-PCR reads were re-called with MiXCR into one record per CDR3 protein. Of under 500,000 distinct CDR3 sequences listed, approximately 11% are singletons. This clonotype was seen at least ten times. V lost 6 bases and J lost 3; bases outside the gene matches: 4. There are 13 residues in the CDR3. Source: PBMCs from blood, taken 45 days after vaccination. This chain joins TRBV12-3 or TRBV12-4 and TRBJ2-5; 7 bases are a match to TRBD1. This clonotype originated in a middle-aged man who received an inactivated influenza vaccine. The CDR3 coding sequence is TGTGCCAGCAGCCGACAGGGAGAAGAGACCCAGTACTTC. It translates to CASSRQGEETQYF.